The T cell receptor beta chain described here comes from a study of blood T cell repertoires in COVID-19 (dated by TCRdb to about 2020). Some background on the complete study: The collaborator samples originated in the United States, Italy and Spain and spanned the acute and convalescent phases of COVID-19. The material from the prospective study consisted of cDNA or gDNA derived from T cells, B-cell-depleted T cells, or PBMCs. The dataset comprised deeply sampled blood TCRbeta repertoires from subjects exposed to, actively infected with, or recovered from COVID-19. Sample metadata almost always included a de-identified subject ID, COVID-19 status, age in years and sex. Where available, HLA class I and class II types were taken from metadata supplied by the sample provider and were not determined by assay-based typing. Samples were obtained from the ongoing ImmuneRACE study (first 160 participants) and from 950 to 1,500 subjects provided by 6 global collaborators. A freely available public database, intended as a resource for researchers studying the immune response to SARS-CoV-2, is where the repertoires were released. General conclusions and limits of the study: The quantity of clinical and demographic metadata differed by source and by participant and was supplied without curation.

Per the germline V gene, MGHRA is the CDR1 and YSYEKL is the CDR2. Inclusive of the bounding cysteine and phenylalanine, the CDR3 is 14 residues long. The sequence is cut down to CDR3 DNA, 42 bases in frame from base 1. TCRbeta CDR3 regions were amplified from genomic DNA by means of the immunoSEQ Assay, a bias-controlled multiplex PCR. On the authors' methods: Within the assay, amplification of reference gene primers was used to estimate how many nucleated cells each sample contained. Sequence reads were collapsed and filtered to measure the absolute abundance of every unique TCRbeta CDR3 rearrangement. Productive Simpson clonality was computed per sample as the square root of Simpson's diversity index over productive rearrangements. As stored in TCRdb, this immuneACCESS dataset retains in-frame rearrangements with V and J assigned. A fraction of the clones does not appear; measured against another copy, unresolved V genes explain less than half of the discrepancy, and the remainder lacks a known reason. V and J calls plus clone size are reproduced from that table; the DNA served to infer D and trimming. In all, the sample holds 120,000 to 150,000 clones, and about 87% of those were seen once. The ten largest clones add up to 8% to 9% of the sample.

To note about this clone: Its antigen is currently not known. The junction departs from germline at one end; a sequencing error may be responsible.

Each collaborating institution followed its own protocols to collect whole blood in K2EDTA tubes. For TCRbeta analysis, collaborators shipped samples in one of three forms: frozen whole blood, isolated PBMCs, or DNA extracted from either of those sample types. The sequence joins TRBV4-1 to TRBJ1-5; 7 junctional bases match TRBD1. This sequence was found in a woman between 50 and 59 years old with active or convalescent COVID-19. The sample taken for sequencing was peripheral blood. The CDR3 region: CASSKDRDNQPQHF. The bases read TGCGCCAGCAGCAAAGACAGGGACAATCAGCCCCAGCATTTT.